The table lists the clone carrying this T cell receptor (beta chain) with a count of one. Other DNA sequences in the same sample also yield this CDR3. Adults of Caucasian background living in Nashville, Tennessee made up all donors. This specimen comes from a study of shared clonotypes between healthy human individuals. Repertoires were generated with immunoSEQ multiplex PCR, while TCRdb's copy carries only in-frame clones and drops some. The sample has just over 2,000,000 clones; 95% are singletons. Germline assignment: CDR1 SGHNT and CDR2 YYREEE (reference sequence). Germline trimming cut 2 bases from V and 2 bases from J; bases unmatched to any gene: 3. There are 14 residues in the CDR3.

The sequence derives from a man aged 18 to 30 in good health. The chain carries TRBV5-4 and TRBJ2-7, with 8 bases lining up with TRBD2. Material for sequencing was naive CD4+ T cells sorted from blood. The subset here: CD45RA+ positively selected. DNA for the CDR3: TGTGCCAGCAGCTTAGACGGGGGGGCCTACGAGCAGTACTTC. Translation: CASSLDGGAYEQYF.